A single sample is the source of the 6 T cell receptor beta chains below, sequenced in a study of blood T cell repertoires in COVID-19. The assay was immunoSEQ multiplex PCR, and TCRdb's table has in-frame clones only and misses some. The data show about 50,000 clones, with about 91% seen just once and approximately 4.6% held by the top ten. Sequenced: peripheral blood. The receptors were gathered from a man aged 50 to 59 with active COVID-19.

The chain is built from TRBV19 and TRBJ2-7; TRBD2 matches 8 bases. Germline V CDR1 and CDR2: LNHDA, SQIVND (reference sequence). Germline trimming cut 1 base from V and 0 bases from J; bases unmatched to any gene: 8. CDR3 length: 17 amino acids. The CDR3 coding sequence is TGTGCCAGTAGTATAGGCTCGCGCGGGGGGACCTCCTACGAGCAGTACTTC. Encoded protein: CASSIGSRGGTSYEQYF.

This rearrangement joins TRBV7-9 to TRBJ1-1; D unresolved. Deletions cut 0 bases from V and 3 bases from J, with 5 bases between. This CDR3 spans 13 amino acids. Germline loops: CDR1 SEHNR, CDR2 FQNEAQ (reference sequence). The CDR3 bases are TGTGCCAGCAGCTTAGCCACAGACACTGAAGCTTTCTTT. Translated: CASSLATDTEAFF. The variable domain in full, completed from reference TRBV7-9 and TRBJ1-1, reads DTGVSQNPRHKITKRGQNVTFRCDPISEHNRLYWYRQTLGQGPEFLTYFQNEAQLEKSRLLSDRFSAERPKGSFSTLEIQRTEQGDSAMYLCASSLATDTEAFFGQGTRLTVV.

This chain connects TRBV5-1 to TRBJ1-1, with a tentative D call TRBD1 (6 bases). The CDR3 sequence is 14 residues long. Trimming took off 5 bases at V and 4 bases at J, with 15 bases between the two ends. Germline V gene lookup returns CDR1 SGHRS and CDR2 YFSETQ. CDR3 DNA sequence: TGCGCCAGCAGGTGGGGCACAGGGAGCACTGAAGCTTTCTTT. It is translated as CASRWGTGSTEAFF.

This chain links TRBV14 with TRBJ1-2; no clear D gene. Trimming cost V 3 bases and J 2 bases, with 7 bases left between them. This CDR3 comprises 13 residues. Germline V gene sequence: CDR1 SGHDN, CDR2 FVKESK. This CDR3 is CASSQTPNYGYTF. Written as DNA, the CDR3 is TGTGCCAGCAGCCAGACACCAAACTATGGCTACACCTTC.

The chain joins TRBV6-5 to TRBJ1-4; tentatively, D is TRBD1 (5 bases). Germline loops: CDR1 MNHEY, CDR2 SVGAGI. V lost 4 bases, J lost 5 bases, and 11 bases lay in between. The length of the CDR3 is 14 residues. CDR3 protein: CASSSWGGNEKLFF. CDR3 coding DNA: TGTGCCAGCAGTTCTTGGGGGGGAAATGAAAAACTGTTTTTT.

V gene TRBV5-4 combines with J gene TRBJ2-7; possibly TRBD2 for D (7 bases). V lost 4 bases and J lost 6, with 14 bases in between. CDR1 is SGHNT and CDR2 is YYREEE in the germline V gene (reference sequence). There are 13 residues in the CDR3. CDR3 amino acids: CASSQGGGAEQYF. CDR3 sequence (DNA): TGTGCCAGCAGCCAAGGTGGGGGGGCCGAGCAGTACTTC.